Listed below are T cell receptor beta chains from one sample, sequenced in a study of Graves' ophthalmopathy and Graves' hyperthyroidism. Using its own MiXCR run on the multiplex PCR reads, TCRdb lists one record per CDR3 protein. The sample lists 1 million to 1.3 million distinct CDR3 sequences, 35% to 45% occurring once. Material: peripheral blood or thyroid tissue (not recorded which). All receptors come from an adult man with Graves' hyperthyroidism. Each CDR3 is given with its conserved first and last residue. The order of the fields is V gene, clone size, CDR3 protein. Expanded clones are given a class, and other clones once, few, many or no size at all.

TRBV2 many CASSRTSGGLLSYEQYF
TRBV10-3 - CAITRGLETQYF
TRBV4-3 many CASSQAYGEIHEQYF
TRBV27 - CASSFRGIEPQHF
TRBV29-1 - CSVEGGGTSSGNTIYF
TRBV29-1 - CSVYLRGGGSGELFF
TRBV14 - CASTTGTTVGHGELFF
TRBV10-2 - CASRQGEEAFF
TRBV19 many CASSISSLRAEAFF
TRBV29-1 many CSVEGRGIYEQYF
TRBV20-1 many CSASSRSYEQYF
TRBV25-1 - CASWRTGPYEQYF
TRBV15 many CATSRVTSGTYEQYF
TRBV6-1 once CASSKSGGAGEAFF
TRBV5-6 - CASTLPGPGYEQYF
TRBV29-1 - CSVLGETEAFF
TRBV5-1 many CASSMTVPDTGELFF
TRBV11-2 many CASRLAEHYEQYF
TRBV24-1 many CATSASGGIPYEQYF
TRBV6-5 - CASSPSMVGNQPQHF
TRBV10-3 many CASSYSGRETQYF
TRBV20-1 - CSVDRPSSGNTIYF
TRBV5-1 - CASSPRTSPEAFF
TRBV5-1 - CASSLLATEQGSGNTIYF
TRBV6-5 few CASSYAGGAWYF
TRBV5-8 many CASSLEFEQYF
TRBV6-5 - CASSGRDLYREKLFF
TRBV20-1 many CSARGAGAGETQYF
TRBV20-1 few CSAPTGGYEQYF
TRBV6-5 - CASSEVSSYNSPLHF
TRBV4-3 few CASSQDPWGVGLEQYF
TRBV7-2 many CASSQSGLQETQYF
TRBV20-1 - CSAIVGRGAVSYEQYF
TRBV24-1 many CATSDFSSGANVLTF
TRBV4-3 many CASSQDWRGSYEQYF
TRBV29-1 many CSVESWGQGDSGANVLTF
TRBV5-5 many CASSLEPTGPQGQPQHF
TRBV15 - CATSRDGYTGELFF
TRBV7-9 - CASSLFLLGTQTPGGYTF
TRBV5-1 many CASSLRGARTEAFF
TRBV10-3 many CATQTGLGEKLFF
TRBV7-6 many CASSQRPDTGELFF
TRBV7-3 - CASGNWDSGANVLTF
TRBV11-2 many CASSPTGLEVFQETQYF
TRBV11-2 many CASTQATGELFF
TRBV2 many CASAIYEQYF
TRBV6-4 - CASSLPVDRRDEQYF
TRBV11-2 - CASRPPGAAATQYF
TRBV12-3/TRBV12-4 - CASSLALGGSYNSPLHF
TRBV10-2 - CASSARHQTGNGYTF
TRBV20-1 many CSARDGGQGGFGNQPQHF
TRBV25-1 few CASSPGNNYGYTF
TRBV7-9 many CASSLGRLGYEQYF